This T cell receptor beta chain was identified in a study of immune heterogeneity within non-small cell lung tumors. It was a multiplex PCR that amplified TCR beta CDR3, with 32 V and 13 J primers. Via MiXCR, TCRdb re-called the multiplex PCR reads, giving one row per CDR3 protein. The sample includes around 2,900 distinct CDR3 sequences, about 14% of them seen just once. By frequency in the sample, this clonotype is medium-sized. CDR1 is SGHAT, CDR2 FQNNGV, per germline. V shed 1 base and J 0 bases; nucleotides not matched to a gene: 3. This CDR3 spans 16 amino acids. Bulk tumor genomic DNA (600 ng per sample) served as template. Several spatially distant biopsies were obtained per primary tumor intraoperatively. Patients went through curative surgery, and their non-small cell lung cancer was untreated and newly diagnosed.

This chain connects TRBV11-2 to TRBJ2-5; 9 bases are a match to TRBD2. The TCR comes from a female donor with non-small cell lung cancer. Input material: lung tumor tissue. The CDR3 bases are TGTGCCAGCAGCTTAGGAGCGGGAGGCAACCAAGAGACCCAGTACTTC. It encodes CASSLGAGGNQETQYF.